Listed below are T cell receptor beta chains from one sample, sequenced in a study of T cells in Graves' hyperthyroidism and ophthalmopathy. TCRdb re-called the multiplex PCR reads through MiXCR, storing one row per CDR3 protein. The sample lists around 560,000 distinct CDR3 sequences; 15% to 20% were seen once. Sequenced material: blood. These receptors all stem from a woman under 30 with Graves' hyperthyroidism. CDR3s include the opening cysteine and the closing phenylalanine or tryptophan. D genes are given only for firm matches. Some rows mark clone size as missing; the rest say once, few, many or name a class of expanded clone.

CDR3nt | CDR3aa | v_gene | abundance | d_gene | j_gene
TGTGCCAGCAGTTTAACCGTCACTAGCGGGAGTCTCGATGAGCAGTTCTTC | CASSLTVTSGSLDEQFF | TRBV6-1 | - | TRBD2 | TRBJ2-1
TGCGCCAGCAGCTTTAAAGAGTATGGTGAGCAGTTCTTC | CASSFKEYGEQFF | TRBV5-1 | many | - | TRBJ2-1
TGCAGTGCTCCCGATCCCGGACACAGAAGCAATCAGCCCCAGCATTTT | CSAPDPGHRSNQPQHF | TRBV20-1 | many | - | TRBJ1-5
TGTGCCAGCAGTGAGGCCGAGCAGTTCTTC | CASSEAEQFF | TRBV2 | many | - | TRBJ2-1
TGCAGTGCTAGAGATGGCCCCCCAGATACGCAGTATTTT | CSARDGPPDTQYF | TRBV20-1 | many | - | TRBJ2-3
TGTGCCAGCAGCGTAGAGGTTGGCCTCGGGAACACTGAAGCTTTCTTT | CASSVEVGLGNTEAFF | TRBV9 | - | - | TRBJ1-1
TGTGCCAGCAGTCCGAACCAGAATCAGCCCCAGCATTTT | CASSPNQNQPQHF | TRBV12-3/TRBV12-4 | few | - | TRBJ1-5
TGCAGCGTTGAAGAACGAGACAATGAGCAGTTCTTC | CSVEERDNEQFF | TRBV29-1 | few | - | TRBJ2-1
TGTGCCAGCAGTTCGGGTTTAACAGCCACCTTGAACACTGAAGCTTTCTTT | CASSSGLTATLNTEAFF | TRBV12-3/TRBV12-4 | many | - | TRBJ1-1
TGTGCCAGCAGCCGCCCGGGGGGATATAATTCACCCCTCCACTTT | CASSRPGGYNSPLHF | TRBV14 | - | - | TRBJ1-6
TGTGCCAGCAGCGTTGGGACAGCCTACGAGCAGTACTTC | CASSVGTAYEQYF | TRBV5-5 | few | TRBD1 | TRBJ2-7
TGTGCCAGCAGCCCGCCCCGGTCCTCTGGGGCCAACGTCCTGACTTTC | CASSPPRSSGANVLTF | TRBV6-1 | few | - | TRBJ2-6
TGTGCCAGCAGTTTATGGGCGGGGCAACAGTATTTT | CASSLWAGQQYF | TRBV28 | - | - | TRBJ2-3
TGTGCCAGTAGTATCCCGGGAGGCAGTATGCCCCAGCATTTT | CASSIPGGSMPQHF | TRBV19 | few | - | TRBJ1-5
TGTGCCAGCAGCCCAGGCCAGGGCTCCGGCAATCAGCCCCAGCATTTT | CASSPGQGSGNQPQHF | TRBV7-9 | few | - | TRBJ1-5
TGTGCCAGCCATATTAGCGGGAGCGCAGATACGCAGTATTTT | CASHISGSADTQYF | TRBV18 | - | TRBD2 | TRBJ2-3
TGTGCCAGCAGTGAAAATCTGGTGACTGGAAACACCATATATTTT | CASSENLVTGNTIYF | TRBV6-1 | - | - | TRBJ1-3
TGTGCCGGCAGCAGAGCAGGACGCGAGCAGTTCTTC | CAGSRAGREQFF | TRBV3-1 | - | - | TRBJ2-1
TGTGCCAGTAGTAGAGAGTCTCCTTTAAGCTCCTACAATGAGCAGTTCTTC | CASSRESPLSSYNEQFF | TRBV19 | - | - | TRBJ2-1
TGCAGCGTTGAAGAAGCGGGAGTCGGGATTGATGAGCAGTTCTTC | CSVEEAGVGIDEQFF | TRBV29-1 | few | TRBD2 | TRBJ2-1
TGTGCCAGCTCGCTTCTCTTGAAATCCTCTGGAAACACCATATATTTT | CASSLLLKSSGNTIYF | TRBV18 | - | - | TRBJ1-3
TGTGCCTGGAGTTTGGCGGGTCTTGGCACCGGGGAGCTGTTTTTT | CAWSLAGLGTGELFF | TRBV30 | - | - | TRBJ2-2
TGTGCCAGCAGCCAAGTAGGGCGAGCCTACGAGCAGTACTTC | CASSQVGRAYEQYF | TRBV14 | few | - | TRBJ2-7
TGCGCCAGCAGGCCCGGGGCCCAGGCGAATGAGCAGTTCTTC | CASRPGAQANEQFF | TRBV10-1 | - | - | TRBJ2-1
TGTGCCACCAGTGAAAGGACAGGAGGAGGAGAAAAACTGTTTTTT | CATSERTGGGEKLFF | TRBV24-1 | many | TRBD1 | TRBJ1-4
TGTGCCAGCAGCCCAAACCAGAGGGAGGATCGCTATGGCTACACCTTC | CASSPNQREDRYGYTF | TRBV3-1 | many | - | TRBJ1-2
TGTGCCAGCACTCACGGACATTTGAACTATGGCTACACCTTC | CASTHGHLNYGYTF | TRBV11-2 | - | - | TRBJ1-2
TGTGCCAGCTCACCACCAAACCCGGGGGAGAACGGCGACGAGCAGTACTTC | CASSPPNPGENGDEQYF | TRBV18 | - | - | TRBJ2-7
TGTGCCAGCAGCTCCGTGGGGGGGAGGAATGAGCAGTTCTTC | CASSSVGGRNEQFF | TRBV7-9 | many | TRBD2 | TRBJ2-1
TGTGCCAGCAGCGTAGTTTCGGGGGTTGGGATGAACACTGAAGCTTTCTTT | CASSVVSGVGMNTEAFF | TRBV9 | - | - | TRBJ1-1
TGTGCCTGGAGTGTTGGCACAGGGAAGGTTTTGTTCTTC | CAWSVGTGKVLFF | TRBV30 | many | - | TRBJ2-1
TGTGCCTGGAGGAGACTAGCGGGACATAGAGCAGGCGAGCAGTACTTC | CAWRRLAGHRAGEQYF | TRBV30 | few | TRBD2 | TRBJ2-7
TGTGCCAGCAGCCCGGGTAGAGGCCACGAGACCCAGTACTTC | CASSPGRGHETQYF | TRBV7-2 | many | - | TRBJ2-5
TGTGCCAGCAGCCCCCCGGGACGAACAGGGTCGAGGAATGAGCAGTTCTTC | CASSPPGRTGSRNEQFF | TRBV7-9 | - | - | TRBJ2-1
TGTGCCATCAGCCAGGACAGGGACACCGGCAATGAGCAGTTCTTC | CAISQDRDTGNEQFF | TRBV10-3 | few | TRBD1 | TRBJ2-1